This T cell receptor beta chain emerged from a study of blood T cell repertoires in COVID-19. Study as a whole: Whether acute or convalescent, the COVID-19 samples came from the United States, Italy and Spain. From T cells, B-cell-depleted T cells, or PBMCs came the material, which was cDNA or gDNA.

In the original analysis: Estimation of nucleated cell counts was performed using reference gene primer amplification. The assay was immunoSEQ multiplex PCR, and TCRdb's table has in-frame clones only and misses some. From that table come the V and J calls and clone size; the DNA was used to work out D and trimming. The data contain about 160,000 clones, approximately 88% of them seen just once; the ten biggest clones take up around 4%. The sequence was collected from a woman aged 60-75 years who had recovered from COVID-19. Sequencing was carried out using peripheral blood.

In DNA, the CDR3 is TGTGCCAGCAGCCTCGCCGGGGGGGGCAACTACAATGAGCAGTTCTTC. Amino acids: CASSLAGGGNYNEQFF. The gene calls are TRBV28 and TRBJ2-1, with 8 bases aligning to TRBD2. The CDR3 contains 16 residues. Trimming cost V 6 bases and J 3 bases; bases outside gene matches: 10. CDR1 and CDR2 from the germline V gene are MDHEN and SYDVKM.